Listed below are T cell receptor beta chains from one sample, sequenced in a study of CD8+ T cells in alopecia areata. Using immunoSEQ multiplex PCR, the repertoire was profiled, and TCRdb retains in-frame clones only, with some absent. The data contain about 98,000 clones, around two fifths of them singletons. The specimen was CD4+ T cells sorted from blood. All receptors derive from a human donor with alopecia areata. Both conserved end residues are part of each CDR3. A D gene is named only where the DNA matches it firmly. Size tells how often a clone was seen (once, few, many) or the class of an expanded clone, and some rows leave it out.

few,TRBD2,TRBV4-1,TRBJ2-3,CASSQDQFGTSNTDTQYF,TGCGCCAGCAGCCAAGATCAATTTGGGACTAGCAACACAGATACGCAGTATTTT
-,-,TRBV5-1,TRBJ2-5,CASRRGSQETQYF,TGCGCCAGCAGGAGGGGAAGTCAAGAGACCCAGTACTTC
few,-,TRBV30,TRBJ2-3,CAWGKGRGTDTQYF,TGTGCCTGGGGAAAGGGGAGAGGCACAGATACGCAGTATTTT
-,-,TRBV2,TRBJ1-1,CASSEFGHTEAFF,TGTGCCAGCAGTGAATTCGGACACACTGAAGCTTTCTTT
-,TRBD2,TRBV30,TRBJ2-1,CASLSSGSTYNEQFF,TGTGCCTCCTTATCTAGCGGGAGTACCTACAATGAGCAGTTCTTC
few,-,TRBV29-1,TRBJ2-7,CSVEESRGEQYF,TGCAGCGTTGAAGAGTCTCGGGGGGAGCAGTACTTC
-,TRBD1,TRBV30,TRBJ2-4,CAWSRNRGRSIQYF,TGTGCCTGGAGTCGAAACAGGGGTAGGAGCATTCAGTACTTC
few,-,TRBV4-2,TRBJ2-7,CASSQGEGASYEQYF,TGTGCCAGCAGCCAAGGAGAAGGGGCCTCCTACGAGCAGTACTTC
-,-,TRBV28,TRBJ1-1,CASSPRVRKTEAFF,TGTGCCAGCAGTCCAAGGGTTAGGAAAACTGAAGCTTTCTTT
-,-,TRBV7-9,TRBJ1-1,CASKRGDMNTEAFF,TGTGCCAGCAAAAGGGGGGATATGAACACTGAAGCTTTCTTT
-,TRBD2,TRBV25-1,TRBJ2-1,CASSGGLAGGGEQFF,TGTGCCAGCAGTGGCGGACTAGCGGGAGGAGGTGAGCAGTTCTTC
-,-,TRBV9,TRBJ1-2,CASSVDPLSSGYTF,TGTGCCAGCAGCGTAGATCCATTATCGAGCGGCTACACCTTC
few,-,TRBV29-1,TRBJ2-2,CSVGEPSNTGELFF,TGCAGCGTTGGGGAACCTTCGAACACCGGGGAGCTGTTTTTT
-,TRBD2,TRBV5-6,TRBJ2-2,CASSTGGGELFF,TGTGCCAGCAGCACGGGGGGCGGGGAGCTGTTTTTT
-,-,TRBV30,TRBJ2-6,CAWGDGMGRIAGANVLTF,TGTGCCTGGGGGGACGGTATGGGTAGGATAGCTGGGGCCAACGTCCTGACTTTC
-,-,TRBV29-1,TRBJ2-1,CSVDPSSGEQFF,TGCAGCGTTGACCCGAGTAGCGGAGAGCAGTTCTTC
-,-,TRBV7-2,TRBJ2-1,CASSGQQGHEQFF,TGTGCCAGCAGCGGCCAACAGGGACATGAGCAGTTCTTC
few,-,TRBV29-1,TRBJ2-7,CSADGQLGEQYF,TGCAGCGCCGACGGGCAGTTAGGCGAGCAGTACTTC
few,TRBD1,TRBV29-1,TRBJ2-1,CSVDDRGLSYNEQFF,TGCAGCGTTGACGACAGGGGCCTTTCCTACAATGAGCAGTTCTTC
once,-,TRBV5-4,TRBJ2-5,CASSFLARAQETQYF,TGTGCCAGCAGCTTCCTAGCGAGGGCCCAAGAGACCCAGTACTTC
few,-,TRBV29-1,TRBJ2-5,CSVGGRTQETQYF,TGCAGCGTTGGCGGCAGGACCCAAGAGACCCAGTACTTC
few,TRBD2,TRBV29-1,TRBJ2-3,CSVARELGDTQYF,TGCAGCGTTGCGCGGGAGTTGGGAGATACGCAGTATTTT
few,-,TRBV27,TRBJ1-5,CASRAGWDNQPQHF,TGTGCCAGCCGGGCAGGGTGGGACAATCAGCCCCAGCATTTT
few,-,TRBV30,TRBJ2-1,CAWSVSGSYNEQFF,TGTGCCTGGAGTGTAAGCGGATCCTACAATGAGCAGTTCTTC
-,-,TRBV7-8,TRBJ2-3,CASSLVDTQYF,TGTGCCAGCAGCTTAGTAGATACGCAGTATTTT
-,-,TRBV11-2,TRBJ2-6,CASSLATGGASGANVLTF,TGTGCCAGCAGCTTAGCCACAGGGGGGGCCTCTGGGGCCAACGTCCTGACTTTC
few,TRBD2,TRBV29-1,TRBJ2-5,CSVGTSGEETQYF,TGCAGCGTTGGTACTAGCGGGGAAGAGACCCAGTACTTC
once,TRBD2,TRBV5-1,TRBJ2-3,CASSIAGILTDTQYF,TGCGCCAGCAGTATAGCGGGAATACTCACAGATACGCAGTATTTT
-,-,TRBV29-1,TRBJ2-5,CSVGSGEETQYF,TGCAGCGTTGGTTCAGGGGAGGAGACCCAGTACTTC
few,TRBD2,TRBV19,TRBJ2-3,CASSPGLAVTDTQYF,TGTGCCAGTAGTCCGGGACTAGCGGTCACAGATACGCAGTATTTT
few,-,TRBV29-1,TRBJ2-2,CSVEGAGWAGELFF,TGCAGCGTTGAGGGAGCAGGGTGGGCCGGGGAGCTGTTTTTT
-,-,TRBV29-1,TRBJ2-3,CSVEEPSSISDTQYF,TGCAGCGTTGAAGAGCCTAGTAGTATATCAGATACGCAGTATTTT
-,-,TRBV25-1,TRBJ2-7,CASGQTSYEQYF,TGTGCCAGCGGACAGACCTCCTACGAGCAGTACTTC
once,TRBD2,TRBV6-5,TRBJ2-7,CASSYEPGGYEQYF,TGTGCCAGCAGTTACGAACCGGGGGGCTACGAGCAGTACTTC
few,-,TRBV29-1,TRBJ2-1,CSVVGLLVSDEQFF,TGCAGCGTTGTGGGACTTCTAGTCAGCGATGAGCAGTTCTTC
-,-,TRBV30,TRBJ1-2,CAWLGNSYGYTF,TGTGCCTGGCTGGGGAATTCTTATGGCTACACCTTC
-,-,TRBV5-6,TRBJ2-3,CASSFGAGTDTQYF,-
few,-,TRBV9,TRBJ2-2,CASSAATGELFF,TGTGCCAGCAGCGCTGCCACCGGGGAGCTGTTTTTT
-,TRBD1,TRBV29-1,TRBJ1-2,CSVDAGGYGYTF,TGCAGCGTTGACGCAGGGGGCTATGGCTACACCTTC
-,-,TRBV30,TRBJ1-2,CAWSPIPGRAEGYTF,TGTGCCTGGAGTCCTATTCCAGGACGGGCAGAGGGCTACACCTTC
-,-,TRBV30,TRBJ1-1,CAWSDSPTEAFF,TGTGCCTGGAGTGACAGCCCGACCGAAGCTTTCTTT
-,TRBD1,TRBV29-1,TRBJ2-3,CSVELGTGRADTQYF,TGCAGCGTTGAACTTGGGACAGGGAGGGCAGATACGCAGTATTTT
few,-,TRBV18,TRBJ1-5,CASSPADGLNQPQHF,TGTGCCAGCTCACCGGCGGACGGACTTAATCAGCCCCAGCATTTT
-,-,TRBV28,TRBJ1-2,CASSLPPRGYTF,TGTGCCAGCAGTTTACCCCCGCGTGGCTACACCTTC
few,-,TRBV7-9,TRBJ1-2,CASGQTYGYTF,TGTGCCAGCGGGCAGACCTATGGCTACACCTTC
-,TRBD2,TRBV18,TRBJ2-3,CASSPLSGGPDTQYF,TGTGCCAGCTCACCACTGAGCGGGGGCCCCGATACGCAGTATTTT
-,-,TRBV20-1,TRBJ1-4,CSAPKAEKLFF,TGCAGTGCCCCTAAAGCGGAAAAACTGTTTTTT
few,TRBD1,TRBV6-5,TRBJ1-6,CASTYGTESPLHF,TGTGCCAGCACTTACGGGACAGAGTCACCCCTCCACTTT
-,TRBD2,TRBV29-1,TRBJ2-7,CSVGVSGSSYEQYF,TGCAGCGTAGGCGTTAGCGGGAGCTCCTACGAGCAGTACTTC